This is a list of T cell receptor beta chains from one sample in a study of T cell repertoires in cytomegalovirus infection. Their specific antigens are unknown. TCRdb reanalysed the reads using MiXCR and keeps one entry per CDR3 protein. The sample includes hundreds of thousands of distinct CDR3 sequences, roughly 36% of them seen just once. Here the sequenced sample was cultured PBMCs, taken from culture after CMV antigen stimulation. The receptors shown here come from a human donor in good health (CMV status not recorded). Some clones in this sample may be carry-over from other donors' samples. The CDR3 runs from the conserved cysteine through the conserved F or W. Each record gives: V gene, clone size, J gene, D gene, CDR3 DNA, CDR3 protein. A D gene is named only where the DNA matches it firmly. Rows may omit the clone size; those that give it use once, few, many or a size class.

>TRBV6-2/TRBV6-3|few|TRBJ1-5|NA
TGTGCCAGCACACAAGTGGGGCAGCCCCAGCATTTT
CASTQVGQPQHF
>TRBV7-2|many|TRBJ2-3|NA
TGTGCCAGCAGAAGGGACTTAGGGGTGGATACGCAGTATTTT
CASRRDLGVDTQYF
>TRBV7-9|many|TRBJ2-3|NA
TGTGCCAGCAGCTTAGATGCGGGGACGCAGTATTTT
CASSLDAGTQYF
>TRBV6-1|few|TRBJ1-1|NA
TGTGCCAGCAGTGAATTGTGGGACACCACCCACACTGAAGCTTTCTTT
CASSELWDTTHTEAFF
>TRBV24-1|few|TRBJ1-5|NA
TGTGCCACCAGTCAAAGGCCCAGAGCCCCGCCAACTGAATATAGCAATCAGCCCCAGCATTTT
CATSQRPRAPPTEYSNQPQHF
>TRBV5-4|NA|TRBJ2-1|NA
TGTGCCAGCAGGGAGGCCTTACAGGAGTTCTTC
CASREALQEFF
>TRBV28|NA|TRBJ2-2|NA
TGTGCCAGCAGTTTAAGAATAGAGAACGGGGAGCTGTTTTTT
CASSLRIENGELFF
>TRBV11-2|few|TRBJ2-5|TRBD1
TGTGCCAGCAGCGCAGCGGGACAGGGGAGAGGAGAGACCCAGTACTTC
CASSAAGQGRGETQYF
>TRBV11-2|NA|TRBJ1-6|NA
TGTGCCAGCAGCTTCCCACAGTCACCCCTCCACTTT
CASSFPQSPLHF
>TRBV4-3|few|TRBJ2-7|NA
TGCGCCAGCAGCCAAGGCCCAGGTGACGAGCAGTACTTC
CASSQGPGDEQYF
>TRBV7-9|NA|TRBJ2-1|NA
TGTGCCAGCAGCTCCCTGTCTGGGGCTGAGCAGTTCTTC
CASSSLSGAEQFF
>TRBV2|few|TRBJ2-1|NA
TGTGCCAGCACCCAGGGCCCCTACAATGAGCAGTTCTTC
CASTQGPYNEQFF
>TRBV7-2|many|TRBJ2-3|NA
TGTGCCAGCAGCGTTAGTACGGGCACAGATACGCAGTATTTT
CASSVSTGTDTQYF
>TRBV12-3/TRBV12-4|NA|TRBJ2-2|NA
TGTGCCAGCGGACTCCCAGCCGGGGAGCTGTTTTTT
CASGLPAGELFF
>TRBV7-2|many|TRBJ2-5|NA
TGTGCCAGCAGCTCCATGGTGGCGGGAGAGACCCAGTACTTC
CASSSMVAGETQYF
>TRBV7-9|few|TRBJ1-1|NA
TGTGCCAGCAGCTTAGTGTCAGGAGGTGTTGAAGCTTTCTTT
CASSLVSGGVEAFF
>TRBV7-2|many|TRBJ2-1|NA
TGTGCCAGCAGCTCCGGAGGGCCAGGCGGTAATGAGCAGTTCTTC
CASSSGGPGGNEQFF
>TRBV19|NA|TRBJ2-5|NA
TGTGCCAGTAGTATAGGAGGAGAGACCCAGTACTTC
CASSIGGETQYF
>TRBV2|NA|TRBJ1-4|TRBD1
TGTGCCACAGCACGAGGGACAGGGGGAGAAAAACTGTTTTTT
CATARGTGGEKLFF
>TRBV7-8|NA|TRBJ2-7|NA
TGTGCCAGCAGCTCAATGATGGACACCAACTACGAGCAGTACTTC
CASSSMMDTNYEQYF
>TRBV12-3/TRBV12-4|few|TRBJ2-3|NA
TGTGCCAGCAGTTTAACGGCGGAGGATACGCAGTATTTT
CASSLTAEDTQYF
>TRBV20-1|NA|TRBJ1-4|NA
TGCAGTGCTAGAGATCTTCGGGGGATTAATGAAAAACTGTTTTTT
CSARDLRGINEKLFF
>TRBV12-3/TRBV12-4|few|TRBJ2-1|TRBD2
TGTGCCAGCAGCCCTCGGACTAGCGGGGGGCGAGAGCAGTTCTTC
CASSPRTSGGREQFF
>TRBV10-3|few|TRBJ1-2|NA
TGTGCCATCAGTGGGACCGATCATATACGGGGCTACACCTTC
CAISGTDHIRGYTF
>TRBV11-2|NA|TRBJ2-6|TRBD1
TGTGCCAGCAGCTTGGGACAGGGGTACTCTGGGGCCAACGTCCTGACTTTC
CASSLGQGYSGANVLTF
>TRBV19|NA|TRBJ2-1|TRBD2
TGTGCCAGTACTAGACTAGCGGGAGTCAATGAGCAGTTCTTC
CASTRLAGVNEQFF
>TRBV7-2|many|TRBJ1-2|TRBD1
TGTGCCAGCAGCCCCCGGACAGGGTATGGCTACACCTTC
CASSPRTGYGYTF
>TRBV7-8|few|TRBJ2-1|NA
TGTGCCAGCAGCCCCCGAGGGCTACGTGAGCAGTTCTTC
CASSPRGLREQFF
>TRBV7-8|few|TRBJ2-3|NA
TGTGCCAGCAGCTTAGTATTGGTAGATACGCAGTATTTT
CASSLVLVDTQYF
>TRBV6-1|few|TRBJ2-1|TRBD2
TGTGCCAGCATCAGACTAGCCCTGAGCTCCTACAATGAGCAGTTCTTC
CASIRLALSSYNEQFF
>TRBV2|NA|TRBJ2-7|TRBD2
TGTGCCAGCGGGGGGGTTAAGCAGTACTTC
CASGGVKQYF
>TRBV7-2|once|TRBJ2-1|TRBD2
TGTGCCAGCAGCTTTCCGGGACTAGCGGAAACCAATGAGCAGTTCTTC
CASSFPGLAETNEQFF
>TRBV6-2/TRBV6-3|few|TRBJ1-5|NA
TGTGCCAGCAGTTACGCGGGGAATCAGCCCCAGCATTTT
CASSYAGNQPQHF
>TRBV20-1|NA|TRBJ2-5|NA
TGCAGTGCTAGGGCCCCGGAGACCCAGTACTTC
CSARAPETQYF
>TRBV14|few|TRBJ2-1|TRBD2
TGTGCCAGCAGCCAAGCCGGGACTAGGGACAATGAGCAGTTCTTC
CASSQAGTRDNEQFF
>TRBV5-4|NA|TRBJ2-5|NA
TGTGCCAGCAGCTTGAGGGGGGGTCTCGAGACCCAGTACTTC
CASSLRGGLETQYF
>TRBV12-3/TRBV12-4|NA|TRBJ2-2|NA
TGTGCCAGCAGTCCCACTAGGGCCACCGGGGAGCTGTTTTTT
CASSPTRATGELFF
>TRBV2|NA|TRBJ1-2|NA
TGTGCCAGCGGGAAGGGCCTGAAAGGGGATGGCTACACCTTC
CASGKGLKGDGYTF
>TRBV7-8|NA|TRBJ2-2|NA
TGTGCCAGCACCCCCGGGCAGGTCGGGGAGCTGTTTTTT
CASTPGQVGELFF
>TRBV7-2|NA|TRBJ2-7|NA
TGTGCCAGCAGCGCATCAGGGGTGGGGGTCTACGAGCAGTACTTC
CASSASGVGVYEQYF
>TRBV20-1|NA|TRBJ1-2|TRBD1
TGCAGTGCGTGGACAGGGGCTAACTATGGCTACACCTTC
CSAWTGANYGYTF
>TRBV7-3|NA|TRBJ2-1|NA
TGTGCCAGCAGCTCAGCAGGGGCGACCAATGAGCAGTTCTTC
CASSSAGATNEQFF
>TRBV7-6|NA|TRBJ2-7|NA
TGTGCCAGCAGCCCTACTCTGGGACACGACGAGCAGTACTTC
CASSPTLGHDEQYF
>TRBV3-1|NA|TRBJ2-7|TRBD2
TGTGCCAGCAGCCAAGGTCTAGCGGTAAGGGAGCAGTACTTC
CASSQGLAVREQYF
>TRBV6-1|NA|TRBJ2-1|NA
TGTGCCAGCAGTGAAGGACTAGGCTACAACAATGAGCAGTTCTTC
CASSEGLGYNNEQFF
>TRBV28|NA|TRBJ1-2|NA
TGTGCCAGCAGTTTACCCCACAGGGACGGCAATGGCTACACCTTC
CASSLPHRDGNGYTF
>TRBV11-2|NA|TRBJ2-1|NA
TGTGCCAGCAGCTTATTCCTAGAGGATGAGCAGTTCTTC
CASSLFLEDEQFF
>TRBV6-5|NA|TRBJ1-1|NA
TGTGCCAGCAGCTACGGACAGCGCGTAGAAGCTTTCTTT
CASSYGQRVEAFF
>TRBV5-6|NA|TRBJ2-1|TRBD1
TGTGCCAGCAGCTCCTGGGGGGACAGGGGGCGCAATGAGCAGTTCTTC
CASSSWGDRGRNEQFF
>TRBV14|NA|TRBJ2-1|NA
TGTGCCAGCAGCCAAGCTATCAGGGGAAACAATGAGCAGTTCTTC
CASSQAIRGNNEQFF
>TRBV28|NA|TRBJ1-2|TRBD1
TGTGCCAGCAGCCAAGGTCCCGGGACAGGGTTGGGCTACACCTTC
CASSQGPGTGLGYTF
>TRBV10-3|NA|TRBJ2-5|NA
TGTGCCATCAGCGGGGAGTGGGGCGTAGAGACCCAGTACTTC
CAISGEWGVETQYF